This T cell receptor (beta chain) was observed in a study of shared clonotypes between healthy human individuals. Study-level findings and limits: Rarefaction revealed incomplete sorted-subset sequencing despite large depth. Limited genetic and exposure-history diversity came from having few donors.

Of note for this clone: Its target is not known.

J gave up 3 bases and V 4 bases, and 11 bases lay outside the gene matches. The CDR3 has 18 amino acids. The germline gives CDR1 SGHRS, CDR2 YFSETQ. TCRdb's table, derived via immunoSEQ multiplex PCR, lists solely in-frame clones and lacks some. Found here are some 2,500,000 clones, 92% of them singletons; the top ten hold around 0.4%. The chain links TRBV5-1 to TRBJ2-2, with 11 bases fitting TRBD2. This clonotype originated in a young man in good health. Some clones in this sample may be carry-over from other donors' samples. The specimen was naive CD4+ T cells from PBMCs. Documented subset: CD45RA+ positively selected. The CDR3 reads CASSTPPGTSGHTGELFF. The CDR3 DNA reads TGCGCCAGCAGCACCCCACCTGGGACTAGCGGCCACACCGGGGAGCTGTTTTTT. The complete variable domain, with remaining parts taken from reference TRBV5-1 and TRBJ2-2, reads KAGVTQTPRYLIKTRGQQVTLSCSPISGHRSVSWYQQTPGQGLQFLFEYFSETQRNKGNFPGRFSGRQFSNSRSEMNVSTLELGDSALYLCASSTPPGTSGHTGELFFGEGSRLTVL.